One sample yielded the 30 T cell receptor beta chains listed below, sequenced in a study of control samples from healthy donors and cancer patients. The method was immunoSEQ multiplex PCR; TCRdb's version includes in-frame clones alone and lacks a portion of them. This repertoire shows thousands of clones, roughly 80% found once; its top ten account for approximately 15%. The sequenced sample consisted of formalin-fixed, paraffin-embedded tissue. Receptor source: a male donor with melanoma.

The chain employs TRBV27 and TRBJ2-7, with D possibly being TRBD1 (6 bases). CDR1 is MNHEY and CDR2 is SMNVEV in the germline V gene (reference sequence). The CDR3 sequence is 18 residues long. V gave up 7 bases and J gave up 0 bases, with 25 bases separating them. The CDR3 here is CASTTLDPTGPSSYEQYV. In DNA, the CDR3 is TGTGCCAGCACTACTTTGGACCCTACAGGGCCTAGCTCCTACGAGCAGTACGTC.

Comment on this clone: This may arise from a read error, as a much more abundant clone is one base away. The same CDR3 arises from other DNA sequences in this sample as well. This rearrangement joins TRBV6-4 to TRBJ2-2; unclear D gene. Germline-derived CDR1 and CDR2 are MRHNA and SNTAGT. The CDR3 extends over 14 amino acids. V dropped 6 bases and J dropped 3 bases, with 11 bases sitting between them. CDR3 in amino acids: CASSTGAHTGELFF. For the CDR3, the DNA is TGTGCCAGCAGCACCGGAGCCCACACCGGGGAGCTGTTTTTT.

This chain connects TRBV27 to TRBJ1-3; D is unresolved. With 1 base removed from V and 4 bases from J, the gap between germline ends came to 5 bases. The CDR3 is made up of 13 amino acids. Germline CDR1 is MNHEY and CDR2 is SMNVEV (reference sequence). The CDR3 DNA follows: TGTGCCAGCAGTTTATGGGAGGGAAACACCATATATTTT. It codes for CASSLWEGNTIYF.

V usage is TRBV5-5 and J usage is TRBJ2-5; D might be TRBD1 (6 bases). The CDR3 spans 15 residues. Germline V gene sequence: CDR1 SGHKS, CDR2 YYEKEE (reference sequence). V lost 0 bases to trimming and J lost 3 bases, with 12 bases between them. The DNA of the CDR3 is TGTGCCAGCAGCTTGGGCTGGGGGCGCGAAGAGACCCAGTACTTC. Translating it yields CASSLGWGREETQYF.

This clone was found once. This rearrangement joins TRBV18 to TRBJ2-5; 7 bases are shared with TRBD1. The CDR3 consists of 14 residues. Germline V lookup: CDR1 KGHSH, CDR2 LQKENI. Trimming removed 0 bases from V and 3 bases from J; junction bases left unmatched: 1. The CDR3 DNA is TGTGCCAGCTCACCACCAACAGGGGAAGAGACCCAGTACTTC. It yields the protein CASSPPTGEETQYF.

The chain carries TRBV6-5 and TRBJ1-5; D not certain. The CDR3 spans 14 residues. CDR1 and CDR2 from the germline V gene are MNHEY and SVGAGI. Trimming left V 7 bases short and J 9 bases short, with 19 bases between. CDR3 in amino acids: CASTPPGGLRPQHF. CDR3 coding DNA: TGTGCCAGCACCCCCCCCGGCGGGCTAAGGCCCCAGCATTTT.

The chain combines TRBV6-5 with TRBJ1-5; the D gene is possibly TRBD1 (5 bases). The CDR3 runs to 15 residues. Germline V gene data show CDR1 as MNHEY and CDR2 as SVGAGI. The V end lost 6 bases, the J end lost 2 bases, and 14 bases lay between the germline ends. Written as DNA, the CDR3 is TGTGCCAGCAGACTTGGGGGTTTTGGCAATCAGCCCCAGCATTTT. The encoded protein is CASRLGGFGNQPQHF.

V and J are TRBV6-5 and TRBJ1-2; TRBD1 agrees at 7 bases. V trimming: 4 bases; J trimming: 4 bases; junction bases outside the gene matches: 3. The germline V gene encodes CDR1 MNHEY and CDR2 SVGAGI. The CDR3 length is 13 residues. CDR3 protein: CASSLSGGYGYTF. For the CDR3, the DNA is TGTGCCAGCAGTTTGTCAGGGGGCTATGGCTACACCTTC.

This clone was seen a few times. The chain is built from TRBV5-1 and TRBJ2-7; 9 bases line up with TRBD1. Germline CDR1 is SGHRS and CDR2 is YFSETQ. J lost 6 bases, V lost 4 bases, and 5 bases had no gene match. The CDR3 has 13 amino acids. The CDR3 region has the DNA TGCGCCAGCAGCCCAGGGACAGGGTCCGAGCAGTACTTC. This encodes CASSPGTGSEQYF.

This clone showed up just once. The chain links TRBV2 to TRBJ2-5, with D perhaps TRBD2 (7 bases). Per germline, CDR1 SNHLY and CDR2 FYNNEI. The CDR3 totals 15 residues. V lost 4 bases to trimming and J lost 4 bases, with 16 bases between them. CDR3 sequence reads: CASSVGGGLGETQYF. In DNA form, the CDR3 reads TGTGCCAGCAGTGTAGGGGGGGGACTGGGAGAGACCCAGTACTTC. The whole variable domain, remainder taken from reference TRBV2 and TRBJ2-5, is EPEVTQTPSHQVTQMGQEVILRCVPISNHLYFYWYRQILGQKVEFLVSFYNNEISEKSEIFDDQFSVERPDGSNFTLKIRSTKLEDSAMYFCASSVGGGLGETQYFGPGTRLLVL.

J is TRBJ1-1 and V is TRBV7-9, with D possibly being TRBD1 (5 bases). The CDR3 contains 11 residues. Per germline, CDR1 SEHNR and CDR2 FQNEAQ (reference sequence). Trimming removed 4 bases from V and 9 bases from J, with 9 bases in between. Written as DNA, the CDR3 is TGTGCCAGCAGCTCACAGGCCCAAGCTTTCTTT. As protein: CASSSQAQAFF.

This clone is a singleton in its sample. The V call is TRBV5-5, the J call TRBJ1-1; D not certain. The germline V gene encodes CDR1 SGHKS and CDR2 YYEKEE (reference sequence). Trimming removed 2 bases at V and 5 bases at J, with 10 bases between. The CDR3 covers 13 residues. The CDR3 sequence is CASSLSYGTEAFF. The CDR3 DNA reads as TGTGCCAGCAGCTTATCGTACGGGACTGAAGCTTTCTTT.

The table lists this clone with a count of one. The rearrangement links TRBV5-1 to TRBJ1-4; TRBD1 matches 9 bases. V gave up 1 base and J gave up 10 bases; unmatched junction bases: 8. CDR1 is SGHRS, CDR2 YFSETQ, per germline. The CDR3 runs 15 residues. The CDR3 nucleotides read TGCGCCAGCAGCTTGAGGGACAGGGACCTCGGAAAACTGTTTTTT. Translation gives CASSLRDRDLGKLFF.

The rearrangement joins TRBV19 to TRBJ1-5, with D uncertain. The CDR3 covers 11 residues. V gave up 9 bases and J gave up 9 bases, with 12 bases separating them. Germline assignment: CDR1 LNHDA and CDR2 SQIVND (reference sequence). CDR3 in amino acids: CASPVGWPQHF. The DNA of the CDR3 is TGTGCCAGCCCGGTCGGTTGGCCCCAGCATTTT.

The V and J genes are TRBV6-5 and TRBJ1-2; TRBD1 matches at 9 bases. Germline-derived CDR1 and CDR2 are MNHEY and SVGAGI. J lost 4 bases, V lost 0 bases, and 0 bases had no gene match. The CDR3 has 14 residues. The CDR3 DNA is TGTGCCAGCAGTTACTCGACAGGGGGCTATGGCTACACCTTC. The encoded protein is CASSYSTGGYGYTF.

The J gene is TRBJ2-7, the V gene TRBV6-5; D gene uncertain. CDR3 length equals 13 residues. V was trimmed by 10 bases and J by 2 bases, leaving 15 bases between them. Germline CDR1 MNHEY, CDR2 SVGAGI. In DNA, the CDR3 is TGTGCCACCCTCGGGCTTTCTCCCTACGAGCAGTACGTC. This encodes CATLGLSPYEQYV.

This clone was observed once. The V gene is TRBV4-1, the J gene TRBJ2-2, with 10 bases identical to TRBD1. The CDR3 sequence is 16 residues long. Trimming took 5 bases from V and 6 from J; bases not matched to a gene: 9. The germline V gene has CDR1 MGHRA and CDR2 YSYEKL. In nucleotides, the CDR3 is TGCGCCAGCAGCATAAATTGGGACAGGGGAGCCGGGGAGCTGTTTTTT. Translating it yields CASSINWDRGAGELFF.

The rearrangement links TRBV4-2 to TRBJ2-7; the D gene is possibly TRBD2 (6 bases). V was trimmed by 0 bases and J by 4 bases, leaving 13 bases between them. The V gene's germline CDR1 is LGHNA and CDR2 YNFKEQ. The CDR3 extends over 15 amino acids. CDR3 sequence (DNA): TGTGCCAGCAGCCAAGATTTGGGGGGAGCGTACGAGCAGTACTTC. This gives the protein CASSQDLGGAYEQYF.

This chain links TRBV9 with TRBJ2-7; no clear D gene. The length of the CDR3 is 14 residues. From germline, CDR1 is SGDLS and CDR2 YYNGEE. The V gene lost 0 bases and the J gene lost 2 bases, with 9 bases spanning the gap. The CDR3 DNA is TGTGCCAGCAGCGTAGGAATAGCCCCCTACGAGCAGTACTTC. This translates into CASSVGIAPYEQYF.

This clone was detected once. The chain is built from TRBV5-1 and TRBJ2-3, with 7 nucleotides matching TRBD2. Trimming cost V 3 bases and J 2 bases; bases outside gene matches: 12. CDR1 and CDR2 (germline): SGHRS, YFSETQ. The length of the CDR3 is 17 residues. CDR3 DNA sequence: TGCGCCAGCAGCTCATCTCTCTCCGCGGGAGTCACAGATACGCAGTATTTT. Its translation is CASSSSLSAGVTDTQYF. The full variable domain, completed using reference TRBV5-1 and TRBJ2-3, is KAGVTQTPRYLIKTRGQQVTLSCSPISGHRSVSWYQQTPGQGLQFLFEYFSETQRNKGNFPGRFSGRQFSNSRSEMNVSTLELGDSALYLCASSSSLSAGVTDTQYFGPGTRLTVL.

The chain has TRBV2 and TRBJ2-2; a weak D match, TRBD2 (5 bases). This CDR3 is built from 15 residues. The V gene's germline CDR1 is SNHLY and CDR2 FYNNEI. Trimming left V 4 bases short and J 3 bases short, with 12 bases between. The chain's CDR3 is CASSVSETYTGELFF. The CDR3 DNA reads TGTGCCAGCAGTGTTAGCGAAACGTACACCGGGGAGCTGTTTTTT.

The chain links TRBV29-1 to TRBJ2-7, with D possibly matching TRBD2 (7 bases). In germline, CDR1 is SQVTM, CDR2 ANQGSEA. CDR3 length equals 12 residues. Trimming shortened V by 3 bases and J by 8 bases, and 14 bases separated the two germline ends. CDR3 sequence reads: CSVEGGAGKQYF. Here the CDR3 DNA reads TGCAGCGTTGAGGGGGGGGCCGGTAAGCAGTACTTC.

In its sample, this clone was seen a few times. The chain combines TRBV28 with TRBJ1-1; D is possibly TRBD1 (5 bases). Germline loops: CDR1 MDHEN, CDR2 SYDVKM. The V end was cut by 1 base, the J end by 5 bases, with 14 bases between. The CDR3 covers 15 residues. CDR3: CASSLFPSEGTEAFF. In DNA form, the CDR3 reads TGTGCCAGCAGTTTATTTCCCTCGGAGGGGACTGAAGCTTTCTTT.

On this clone: Sequence at one end of the junction differs from germline and may be a read error. This chain uses TRBV11-3 with TRBJ1-1, with a tentative D call TRBD1 (5 bases). Germline CDR1 SGHNT, CDR2 YENEEA. The CDR3 has 14 amino acids. CDR3 sequence (DNA): TGTGCCAGCAGCGTTGGACATTCGAACAGTGAAGCTTTCTTT. Translated, it gives CASSVGHSNSEAFF. Using reference TRBV11-3 and TRBJ1-1 for the parts outside the CDR3, the full variable domain is EAGVVQSPRYKIIEKKQPVAFWCNPISGHNTLYWYLQNLGQGPELLIRYENEEAVDDSQLPKDRFSAERLKGVDSTLKIQPAELGDSAVYLCASSVGHSNSEAFFGQGTRLTVV.

V is TRBV28 and J is TRBJ1-4; the D gene is possibly TRBD1 (5 bases). V lost 11 bases, J lost 4 bases, and 8 bases lay in between. The CDR3 extends over 11 amino acids. Germline V lookup: CDR1 MDHEN, CDR2 SYDVKM. CDR3 in amino acids: CAVGVNEKLFF. Here the CDR3 DNA reads TGTGCCGTAGGGGTTAATGAAAAACTGTTTTTT.

The chain couples TRBV5-1 to TRBJ2-7; 11 bases agree with TRBD1. V was pared by 5 bases and J by 0 bases, with 4 bases of the junction left unmatched. CDR1 and CDR2 (germline): SGHRS, YFSETQ. The CDR3 has 15 residues. The CDR3 spells CASRTGTGGSYEQYF. CDR3 DNA: TGCGCCAGCAGGACCGGGACAGGGGGCTCCTACGAGCAGTACTTC. Filled out from reference TRBV5-1 and TRBJ2-7, the complete variable domain reads KAGVTQTPRYLIKTRGQQVTLSCSPISGHRSVSWYQQTPGQGLQFLFEYFSETQRNKGNFPGRFSGRQFSNSRSEMNVSTLELGDSALYLCASRTGTGGSYEQYFGPGTRLTVT.

The gene calls are TRBV7-2 and TRBJ2-5; no definite D call. This CDR3 is built from 12 residues. Germline V gene lookup returns CDR1 SGHTA and CDR2 FQGNSA. V lost 0 bases and J lost 5, with 4 bases in between. CDR3 DNA: TGTGCCAGCAGCTTAGCTGCCGAGACCCAGTACTTC. Its translation is CASSLAAETQYF.

V and J are TRBV19 and TRBJ2-2; TRBD1 matches 8 bases. This CDR3 is built from 15 residues. After removal of 5 bases from V and 5 bases from J, the junction contained 7 bases not matched to a gene. The germline CDR1 and CDR2 sequences are LNHDA and SQIVND (reference sequence). CDR3 sequence reads: CASSPMDRATGELFF. The CDR3 region has the DNA TGTGCCAGTAGTCCGATGGACAGGGCAACCGGGGAGCTGTTTTTT.

The chain is built from TRBV3-1 (or the pseudogene TRBV3-2) and TRBJ1-6, with unresolved D. Trimming removed 0 bases at V and 7 bases at J, with 10 bases between. This CDR3 contains 15 residues. Germline V CDR1 and CDR2: LGHDT, YNNKEL (reference sequence). The CDR3 region is CASSQDPLGNSPLHF. DNA of the CDR3: TGTGCCAGCAGCCAAGATCCCCTGGGGAATTCACCCCTCCACTTT.

The chain is built from TRBV27 and TRBJ2-7; D ambiguous. V shed 0 bases and J shed 3 bases, with 6 bases lying between them. This CDR3 has 13 amino acids. Per germline, CDR1 MNHEY and CDR2 SMNVEV (reference sequence). CDR3 nucleotides: TGTGCCAGCAGTTTATCGGCCCACTACGAGCAGTACTTC. Translation: CASSLSAHYEQYF.